The sequence of this TCR beta chain was determined in a study of response to subunit inactivated influenza vaccine. Notes on the study in general: Each seasonal flu vaccination may recruit only limited new T cells, authors suggested.

In the case of this clonotype: The antigen is not known. This could be a read error, since a much larger clone is one nucleotide away.

TCRdb analysed the RT-PCR reads with MiXCR anew, one entry per CDR3 protein. The top ten hold less than 7% of the sample, which has 650,000 to 800,000 distinct CDR3 sequences, approximately 15% seen once. This sequence originates from a man in his fifties or sixties who received an inactivated influenza vaccine. This material consisted of PBMCs from blood, taken less than 15 days before vaccination.

The CDR3 protein is CASSFDKNTDTQYF. The CDR3 bases are TGTGCCAGCAGCTTTGACAAAAACACAGATACGCAGTATTTT. The rearrangement links TRBV7-2 to TRBJ2-3, with unresolved D. The CDR3 extends over 14 amino acids. V lost 3 bases, J lost 2 bases, and 9 bases lay in between. Germline assignment: CDR1 SGHTA and CDR2 FQGNSA. The full variable domain, in which reference TRBV7-2 and TRBJ2-3 provide the parts outside the CDR3, is GAGVSQSPSNKVTEKGKDVELRCDPISGHTALYWYRQSLGQGLEFLIYFQGNSAPDKSGLPSDRFSAERTGGSVSTLTIQRTQQEDSAVYLCASSFDKNTDTQYFGPGTRLTVL.